This is a list of T cell receptor beta chains from one sample in a study of neoadjuvant anti-PD-1 for oral cavity cancer. Method: immunoSEQ multiplex PCR; TCRdb's copy keeps in-frame clones and lacks some. The table includes 15,000 to 20,000 clones, approximately 70% detected once. The sample consisted of PBMCs, taken before nivolumab (anti-PD-1) treatment. The source of these receptors is a person aged 40-85 years with oral cavity squamous cell carcinoma. Both conserved end residues are part of each CDR3. A D gene is named only where the DNA matches it firmly. The size field is filled for only some rows; it gives once, few, many or a size class.

J: TRBJ2-3; size: .; D: .; V: TRBV5-1; DNA: TGCGCCAGCAGCCCTACAGAAGCTAGCACAGATACGCAGTATTTT; CDR3: CASSPTEASTDTQYF
J: TRBJ1-5; size: .; D: .; V: TRBV2; DNA: TGTGCCAGCCTGTCATCGCCAAATCAGCCCCAGCATTTT; CDR3: CASLSSPNQPQHF
J: TRBJ1-2; size: .; D: TRBD1; V: TRBV6-4; DNA: TGTGCCAGCAGTTCGGGACAGGGGAGGGGCTACACCTTC; CDR3: CASSSGQGRGYTF
J: TRBJ2-3; size: .; D: TRBD2; V: TRBV30; DNA: TGTGCCTGGAGTGTATCTAGCGGCCGCCAAGATACGCAGTATTTT; CDR3: CAWSVSSGRQDTQYF
J: TRBJ2-6; size: .; D: .; V: TRBV11-2; DNA: TGTGCCAGCAGCCGGAGGGTCGATGTCTCTGGGGCCAACGTCCTGACTTTC; CDR3: CASSRRVDVSGANVLTF
J: TRBJ2-3; size: .; D: TRBD2; V: TRBV6-1; DNA: TGTGCCAGCACCCCCACTAGCGGGGGCACAGATACGCAGTATTTT; CDR3: CASTPTSGGTDTQYF
J: TRBJ1-4; size: once; D: TRBD1; V: TRBV5-1; DNA: TGCGCCAGCAGCGCGACAGGGGCGGCAGCTAATGAAAAACTGTTTTTT; CDR3: CASSATGAAANEKLFF
J: TRBJ2-7; size: few; D: .; V: TRBV2; DNA: TGTGCCACCGGGCAAACCTACGAGCAGTACTTC; CDR3: CATGQTYEQYF
J: TRBJ2-1; size: .; D: .; V: TRBV10-3; DNA: TGTGCCATCAGTGATTCAATATATGAGCAGTTCTTC; CDR3: CAISDSIYEQFF
J: TRBJ2-7; size: .; D: TRBD1; V: TRBV10-1; DNA: TGCGCCAGCAGCGATCGACAGGGTCCCTACGAGCAGTACTTC; CDR3: CASSDRQGPYEQYF
J: TRBJ1-2; size: few; D: .; V: TRBV30; DNA: TGTGCCTGGAGTGTAGGGGCCGGCTACACCTTC; CDR3: CAWSVGAGYTF
J: TRBJ2-7; size: .; D: TRBD1; V: TRBV6-6; DNA: TGTGCCAGCACCAACCGGGACAGTGGGAACGAGCAGTACTTC; CDR3: CASTNRDSGNEQYF
J: TRBJ2-1; size: few; D: .; V: TRBV7-8; DNA: TGTGCCAGCAGTGTCGGACGGAGCTCCTACAATGAGCAGTTCTTC; CDR3: CASSVGRSSYNEQFF
J: TRBJ2-3; size: .; D: .; V: TRBV29-1; DNA: TGCAGCTGGGCCCGGACCACAGATACGCAGTATTTT; CDR3: CSWARTTDTQYF
J: TRBJ1-5; size: .; D: .; V: TRBV29-1; DNA: TGCAGCGTTAGGAATGGAGGGAATCAGCCCCAGCATTTT; CDR3: CSVRNGGNQPQHF
J: TRBJ1-1; size: .; D: .; V: TRBV29-1; DNA: TGCAGCGTTGTGGTTACGGCTAACACTGAAGCTTTCTTT; CDR3: CSVVVTANTEAFF
J: TRBJ2-1; size: few; D: TRBD2; V: TRBV2; DNA: TGTGCCACCAAACAATATCTAGCGGGAGAGGGGAATGAGCAGTTCTTC; CDR3: CATKQYLAGEGNEQFF
J: TRBJ2-3; size: .; D: .; V: TRBV6-6; DNA: TGTGCCACCCAGCGAGGTGCAGATACGCAGTATTTT; CDR3: CATQRGADTQYF
J: TRBJ2-3; size: .; D: .; V: TRBV5-1; DNA: TGCGCCAGCAGCTTGGGTGGGACTAGCACAGATACGCAGTATTTT; CDR3: CASSLGGTSTDTQYF
J: TRBJ2-2; size: .; D: .; V: TRBV7-3; DNA: TGTGCCAGCAGCTTATTTCCCCACACCGGGGAGCTGTTTTTT; CDR3: CASSLFPHTGELFF
J: TRBJ1-5; size: .; D: .; V: TRBV10-2; DNA: TGCGCCAGCAGTGTGGGGTACGGTCAGCCCCAGCATTTT; CDR3: CASSVGYGQPQHF
J: TRBJ1-1; size: once; D: .; V: TRBV7-9; DNA: TGTGCCAGCAGCTTATGGTCCGGCGGCTTGGGCACTGAAGCTTTCTTT; CDR3: CASSLWSGGLGTEAFF
J: TRBJ2-5; size: .; D: .; V: TRBV2; DNA: TGTGCCAGCAGTGAGCGGGAAGAGACCCAGTACTTC; CDR3: CASSEREETQYF
J: TRBJ2-1; size: .; D: TRBD2; V: TRBV11-2; DNA: TGTGCCAGCAGCTTATCTCTAGCGGGACGAAATGAGCAGTTCTTC; CDR3: CASSLSLAGRNEQFF
J: TRBJ2-2; size: few; D: .; V: TRBV6-5; DNA: TGTGCCAGCAGACCCCCTAGGGCGAACACCGGGGAGCTGTTTTTT; CDR3: CASRPPRANTGELFF
J: TRBJ1-2; size: .; D: .; V: TRBV27; DNA: TGTGCCAGCAGTTTACAATGGACAGCCTCTAATGGCTACACCTTC; CDR3: CASSLQWTASNGYTF
J: TRBJ1-2; size: few; D: .; V: TRBV4-1; DNA: TGCGCCAGCAGCCAAGATAGGGGGTACGGCTATGGCTACACCTTC; CDR3: CASSQDRGYGYGYTF
J: TRBJ1-4; size: .; D: TRBD1; V: TRBV5-1; DNA: TGCGCCAGCAGCTTGGGACAGGGTGGTGAAAAACTGTTTTTT; CDR3: CASSLGQGGEKLFF
J: TRBJ2-7; size: .; D: TRBD2; V: TRBV29-1; DNA: TGCAGCGTGGTAGCGGGAGCCAACTACGAGCAGTACTTC; CDR3: CSVVAGANYEQYF
J: TRBJ2-1; size: .; D: .; V: TRBV7-9; DNA: TGTGCCAGCAGCTTCCTAGAGGGAACCCGAGTCTTC; CDR3: CASSFLEGTRVF
J: TRBJ1-5; size: few; D: .; V: TRBV19; DNA: TGTGCCAGTAGCCCCCCGGGGGGGGTTAGCAATCAGCCCCAGCATTTT; CDR3: CASSPPGGVSNQPQHF
J: TRBJ1-5; size: .; D: .; V: TRBV6-1; DNA: TGTGCCAGCAGTGAATGGGCAGGGACTAGCAATCAGCCCCAGCATTTT; CDR3: CASSEWAGTSNQPQHF
J: TRBJ2-5; size: .; D: TRBD2; V: TRBV7-6; DNA: TGTGCCAGCAGCCGCCTACTAGCGGGAGGGCCCGGGGAGACCCAGTACTTC; CDR3: CASSRLLAGGPGETQYF
J: TRBJ1-2; size: .; D: TRBD1; V: TRBV14; DNA: TGTGCCAGCAGCCTCGGGACAGGGGTGTATGGCTACACCTTC; CDR3: CASSLGTGVYGYTF
J: TRBJ1-2; size: .; D: TRBD1; V: TRBV10-3; DNA: TGTGCCATCAGTGCTGACAGGGGGCGAGATGGCTACACCTTC; CDR3: CAISADRGRDGYTF
J: TRBJ1-4; size: .; D: .; V: TRBV5-1; DNA: TGCGCCAGCAGCTCGGGGACCGGGAGGGAAAAACTGTTTTTT; CDR3: CASSSGTGREKLFF
J: TRBJ1-5; size: few; D: .; V: TRBV6-6; DNA: TGTGCCAGCAGGGGGGGACAGCCCCAGCATTTT; CDR3: CASRGGQPQHF
J: TRBJ2-7; size: few; D: .; V: TRBV5-1; DNA: TGCGCCAGCGGCCCTTCACAAGGGACTCACTACGAGCAGTACTTC; CDR3: CASGPSQGTHYEQYF
J: TRBJ2-5; size: .; D: TRBD2; V: TRBV5-6; DNA: TGTGCCAGCAGCTTGGATCCGGGACTAGCGGGAGTGGGGCAAGAGACCCAGTACTTC; CDR3: CASSLDPGLAGVGQETQYF
J: TRBJ1-4; size: .; D: TRBD1; V: TRBV29-1; DNA: TGCAGCGTTGAAAGGACAGGGGGCGAGAAACTGTTTTTT; CDR3: CSVERTGGEKLFF
J: TRBJ2-3; size: .; D: .; V: TRBV9; DNA: TGTGCCAGCAGCGTAGCAGTTCAAGCCGGCACAGATACGCAGTATTTT; CDR3: CASSVAVQAGTDTQYF